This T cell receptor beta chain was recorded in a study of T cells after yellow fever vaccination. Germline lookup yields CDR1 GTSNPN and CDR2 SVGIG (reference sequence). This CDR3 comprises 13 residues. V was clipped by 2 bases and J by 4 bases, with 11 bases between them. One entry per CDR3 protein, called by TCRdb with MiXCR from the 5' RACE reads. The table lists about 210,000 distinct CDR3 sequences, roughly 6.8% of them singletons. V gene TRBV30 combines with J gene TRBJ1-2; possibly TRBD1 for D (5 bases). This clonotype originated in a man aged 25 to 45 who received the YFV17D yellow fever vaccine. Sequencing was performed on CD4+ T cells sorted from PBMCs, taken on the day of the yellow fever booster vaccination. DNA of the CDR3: TGTGCCTGGAGTTACGGGACGTTCTATGGCTACACCTTC. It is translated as CAWSYGTFYGYTF.